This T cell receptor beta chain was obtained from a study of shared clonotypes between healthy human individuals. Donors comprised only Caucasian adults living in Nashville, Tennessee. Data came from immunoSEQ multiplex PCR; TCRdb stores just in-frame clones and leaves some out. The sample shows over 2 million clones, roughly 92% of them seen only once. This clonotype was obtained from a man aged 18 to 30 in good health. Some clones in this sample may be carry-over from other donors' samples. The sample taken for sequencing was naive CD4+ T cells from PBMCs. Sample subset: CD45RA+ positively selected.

CDR3 DNA sequence: TGTGCCAGTAGTATCCGGGGAGCGGATTACAATCAGCCCCAGCATTTT. Residues: CASSIRGADYNQPQHF. The V gene is TRBV19, the J gene TRBJ1-5, with D unresolved. The CDR3 runs to 16 residues. Trimming pared 3 bases from V and 3 bases from J, leaving 15 bases between. Per germline, CDR1 LNHDA and CDR2 SQIVND (reference sequence). Filled out from reference TRBV19 and TRBJ1-5, the complete variable domain reads DGGITQSPKYLFRKEGQNVTLSCEQNLNHDAMYWYRQDPGQGLRLIYYSQIVNDFQKGDIAEGYSVSREKKESFPLTVTSAQKNPTAFYLCASSIRGADYNQPQHFGDGTRLSIL.